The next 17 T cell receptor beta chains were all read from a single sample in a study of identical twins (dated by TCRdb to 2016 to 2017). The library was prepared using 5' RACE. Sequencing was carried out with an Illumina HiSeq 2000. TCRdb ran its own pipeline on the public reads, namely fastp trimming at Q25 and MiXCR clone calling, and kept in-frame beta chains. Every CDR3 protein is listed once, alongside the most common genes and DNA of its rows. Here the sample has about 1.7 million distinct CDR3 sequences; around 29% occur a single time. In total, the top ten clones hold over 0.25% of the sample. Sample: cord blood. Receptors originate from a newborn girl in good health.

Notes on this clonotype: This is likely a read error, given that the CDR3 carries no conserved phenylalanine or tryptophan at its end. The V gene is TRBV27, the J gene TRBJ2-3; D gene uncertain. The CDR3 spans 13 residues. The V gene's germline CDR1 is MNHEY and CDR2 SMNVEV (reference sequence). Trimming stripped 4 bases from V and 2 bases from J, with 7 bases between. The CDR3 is CASSSAFTDTQYL. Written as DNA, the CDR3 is TGTGCCAGCAGTTCGGCCTTCACAGATACGCAGTATTTA.

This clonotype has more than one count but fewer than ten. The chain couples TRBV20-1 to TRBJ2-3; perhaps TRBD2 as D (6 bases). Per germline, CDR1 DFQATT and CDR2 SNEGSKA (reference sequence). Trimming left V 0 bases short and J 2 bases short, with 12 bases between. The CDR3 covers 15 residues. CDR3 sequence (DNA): TGCAGTGCTAGAGATAGCGGACTTATCACAGATACGCAGTATTTT. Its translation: CSARDSGLITDTQYF.

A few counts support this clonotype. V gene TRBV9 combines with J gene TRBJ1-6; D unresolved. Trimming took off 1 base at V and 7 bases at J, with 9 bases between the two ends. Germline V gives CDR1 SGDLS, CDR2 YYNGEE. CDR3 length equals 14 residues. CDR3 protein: CASSVLQRNSPLHF. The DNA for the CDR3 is TGTGCCAGCAGCGTATTACAGCGGAATTCACCCCTCCACTTT.

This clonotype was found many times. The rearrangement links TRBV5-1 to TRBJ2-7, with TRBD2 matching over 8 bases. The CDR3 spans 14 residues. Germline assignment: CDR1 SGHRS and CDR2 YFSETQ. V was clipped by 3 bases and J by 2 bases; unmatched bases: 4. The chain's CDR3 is CASSSTSGPYEQYF. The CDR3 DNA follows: TGCGCCAGCAGCTCCACTAGCGGCCCCTACGAGCAGTACTTC.

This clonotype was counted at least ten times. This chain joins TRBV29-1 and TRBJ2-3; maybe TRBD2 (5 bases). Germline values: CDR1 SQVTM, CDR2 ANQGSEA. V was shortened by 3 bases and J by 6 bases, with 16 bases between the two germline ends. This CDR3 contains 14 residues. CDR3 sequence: CSVDNGLPGDTQYF. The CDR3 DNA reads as TGCAGCGTTGATAATGGACTCCCGGGGGATACGCAGTATTTT.

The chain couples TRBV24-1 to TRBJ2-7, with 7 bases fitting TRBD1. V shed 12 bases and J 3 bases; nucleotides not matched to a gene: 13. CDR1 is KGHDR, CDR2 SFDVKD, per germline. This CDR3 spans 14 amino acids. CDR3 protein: CAALQDRRNYEQYF. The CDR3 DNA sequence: TGTGCCGCTCTTCAGGACAGGCGCAACTACGAGCAGTACTTC.

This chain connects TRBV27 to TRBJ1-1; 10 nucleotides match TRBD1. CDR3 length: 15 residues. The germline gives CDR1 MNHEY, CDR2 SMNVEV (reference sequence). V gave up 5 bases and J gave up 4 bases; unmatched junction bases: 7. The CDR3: CASSLRQGAGTEAFF. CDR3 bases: TGTGCCAGCAGTCTGAGACAGGGGGCAGGCACTGAAGCTTTCTTT.

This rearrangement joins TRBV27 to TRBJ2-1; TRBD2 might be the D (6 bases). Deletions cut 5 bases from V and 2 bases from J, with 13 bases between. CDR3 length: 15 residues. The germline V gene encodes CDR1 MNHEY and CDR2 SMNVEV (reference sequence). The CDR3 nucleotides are TGTGCCAGCAGTCTTAGCGGTCGGACCTACAATGAGCAGTTCTTC. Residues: CASSLSGRTYNEQFF.

CDR3 nucleotides: TGCGCCAGCAGTGATTGGGCTAGCGGGGGACCTCCCAATGAGCAGTTCTTC. Protein product: CASSDWASGGPPNEQFF. The chain couples TRBV10-2 to TRBJ2-1; TRBD2 aligns across 10 bases. The CDR3 has 17 amino acids. Germline V gene lookup returns CDR1 WSHSY and CDR2 SAAADI. V was pared by 3 bases and J by 6 bases, with 11 bases of the junction left unmatched.

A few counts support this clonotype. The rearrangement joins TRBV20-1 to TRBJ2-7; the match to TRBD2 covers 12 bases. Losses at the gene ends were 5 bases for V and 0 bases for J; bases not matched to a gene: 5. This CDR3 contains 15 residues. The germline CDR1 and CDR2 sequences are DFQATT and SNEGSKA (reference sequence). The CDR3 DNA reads TGCAGTGCTCTCCGGACTAGCGGGGACTCCTACGAGCAGTACTTC. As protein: CSALRTSGDSYEQYF.

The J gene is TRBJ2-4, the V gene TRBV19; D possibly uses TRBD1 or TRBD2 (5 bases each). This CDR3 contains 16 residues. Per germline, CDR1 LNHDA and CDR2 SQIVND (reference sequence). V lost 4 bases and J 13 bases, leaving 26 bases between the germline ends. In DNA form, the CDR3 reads TGTGCCAGTAGTACGGGACCTCCTGGTAGGGAGTGGGAGCAGTACTTC. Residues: CASSTGPPGREWEQYF.

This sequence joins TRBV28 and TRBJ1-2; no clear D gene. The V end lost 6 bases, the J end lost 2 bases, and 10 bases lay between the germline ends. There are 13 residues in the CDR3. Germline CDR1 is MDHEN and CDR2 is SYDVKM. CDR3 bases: TGTGCCAGCAGGGGCGTTTTGAACTATGGCTACACCTTC. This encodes CASRGVLNYGYTF.

CDR3 sequence reads: CSAREIRGFEKLFF. The CDR3 DNA is TGCAGTGCTAGAGAAATCAGGGGTTTTGAAAAACTGTTTTTT. The chain employs TRBV20-1 and TRBJ1-4, with D possibly TRBD1 on 6 matching bases. Deletions cut 0 bases from V and 7 bases from J, with 12 bases between. The germline gives CDR1 DFQATT, CDR2 SNEGSKA (reference sequence). This CDR3 spans 14 amino acids.

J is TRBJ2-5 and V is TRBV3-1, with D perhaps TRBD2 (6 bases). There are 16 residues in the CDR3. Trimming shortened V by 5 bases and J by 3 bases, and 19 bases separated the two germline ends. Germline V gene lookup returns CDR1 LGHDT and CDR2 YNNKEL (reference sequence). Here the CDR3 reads CASSARRERGKETQYF. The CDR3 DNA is TGTGCCAGCAGCGCAAGGAGGGAGAGGGGAAAAGAGACCCAGTACTTC.

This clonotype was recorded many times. The CDR3 reads CASSQDRTGRYGYTF. DNA of the CDR3: TGTGCCAGCAGCCAAGATCGGACAGGGCGGTATGGCTACACCTTC. V usage is TRBV4-2 and J usage is TRBJ1-2; 8 bases map to TRBD1. CDR3 size: 15 residues. J was trimmed by 5 bases and V by 0 bases; bases with no gene match: 5. CDR1 is LGHNA and CDR2 is YNFKEQ in the germline V gene.

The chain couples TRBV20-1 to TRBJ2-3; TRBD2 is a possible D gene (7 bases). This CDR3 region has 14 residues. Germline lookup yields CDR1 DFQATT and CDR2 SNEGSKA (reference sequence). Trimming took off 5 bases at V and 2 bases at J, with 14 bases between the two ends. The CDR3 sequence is CSAFRGASTDTQYF. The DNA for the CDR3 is TGCAGTGCTTTTCGGGGGGCCTCCACAGATACGCAGTATTTT.

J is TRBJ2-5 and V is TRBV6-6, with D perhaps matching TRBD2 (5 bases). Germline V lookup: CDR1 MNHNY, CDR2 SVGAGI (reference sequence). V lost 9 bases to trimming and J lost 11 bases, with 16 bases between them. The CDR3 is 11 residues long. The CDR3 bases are TGTGCCAGTCCGGGGTACAATGAGCAGTACTTC. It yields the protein CASPGYNEQYF.